This entry lists 30 T cell receptor beta chains sequenced from one sample in a study of graft-versus-host responses after intestinal transplantation. Their antigens remain unidentified. Generated by immunoSEQ multiplex PCR, the TCRdb table keeps only in-frame clones and is missing some. The sample consists of about 70,000 clones, almost 90% of them appearing once. This specimen consisted of unstimulated CD8+ T cells sorted from spleen or lymph node cells, obtained before transplant. The receptors were sampled from a human donor who was the organ donor for an intestinal transplant.

This chain connects TRBV28 to TRBJ2-3, with TRBD1 as a possible D gene (6 bases). CDR1 is MDHEN, CDR2 SYDVKM, per germline. The CDR3 totals 14 residues. The ends were cut back, 4 bases at V and 1 base at J, with 9 bases in the middle. In DNA, the CDR3 is TGTGCCAGCAGTTCCCGACAGGGCACAGATACGCAGTATTTT. As protein: CASSSRQGTDTQYF.

The CDR3 DNA is TGTGCCAGCACCCTCGGTTCGGGGGGGCGTGTTGAGACCCAGTACTTC. It translates to CASTLGSGGRVETQYF. The chain links TRBV7-6 to TRBJ2-5; 8 bases align to TRBD2. From germline, CDR1 is SGHVS and CDR2 FNYEAQ. The CDR3 consists of 16 residues. The ends lost 7 bases at V and 5 bases at J; junction bases unmatched: 15.

The rearrangement uses TRBV9 and TRBJ1-5, with 9 bases aligning to TRBD1. The V gene end was trimmed by 3 bases and the J gene end by 5 bases; junction bases not matched to a gene: 9. The germline gives CDR1 SGDLS, CDR2 YYNGEE. The CDR3 consists of 16 residues. The CDR3 bases are TGTGCCAGCAGCGAAGGGACAGGGTACGATGATCAGCCCCAGCATTTT. Residues: CASSEGTGYDDQPQHF.

The chain employs TRBV28 and TRBJ1-6; TRBD1 might be the D (6 bases). Germline lookup yields CDR1 MDHEN and CDR2 SYDVKM. CDR3 length: 14 amino acids. Between the trimmed V and J ends, which lost 6 bases and 9 bases, there was a span of 15 bases. CDR3 residues: CASSNTGSTSPLHF. CDR3 in DNA: TGTGCCAGCAGCAACACAGGGTCCACTTCACCCCTCCACTTT.

The chain recombines TRBV6-5 with TRBJ1-1; TRBD1 agrees at 7 bases. Trimming cost V 4 bases and J 4 bases; bases outside gene matches: 9. The CDR3 loop spans 15 amino acids. The germline CDR1 and CDR2 sequences are MNHEY and SVGAGI. The CDR3 loop reads CASSLDRRLGTEAFF. In DNA form, the CDR3 reads TGTGCCAGCAGTTTGGACAGGAGGTTAGGCACTGAAGCTTTCTTT.

This clone was observed once. The V call is TRBV5-4, the J call TRBJ2-1, with 8 bases that match TRBD2. The germline V gene has CDR1 SGHNT and CDR2 YYREEE (reference sequence). The trim removed 0 bases at V and 7 bases at J, leaving 6 bases unmatched. CDR3 size: 15 residues. The CDR3: CASSLEGLAVNEQFF. The CDR3 DNA reads as TGTGCCAGCAGCTTGGAAGGACTAGCAGTTAATGAGCAGTTCTTC.

V usage is TRBV27 and J usage is TRBJ2-3; D is undetermined. Germline CDR1 reads MNHEY; CDR2 reads SMNVEV (reference sequence). The CDR3 contains 11 residues. The germline V and J ends were trimmed by 8 bases and 2 bases, with 5 bases remaining between them. The CDR3 is CASAYTDTQYF. CDR3 DNA: TGTGCCAGCGCCTACACAGATACGCAGTATTTT.

The chain links TRBV10-1 to TRBJ2-5, with 7 positions matching TRBD2. Germline-derived CDR1 and CDR2 are WNHNN and SYGVQD (reference sequence). This CDR3 spans 14 amino acids. The junction had 6 bases not matched to a gene; V was cut back by 3 bases and J by 5 bases. CDR3 in amino acids: CASSDRGERETQYF. The CDR3 DNA sequence: TGCGCCAGCAGTGACCGGGGGGAAAGGGAGACCCAGTACTTC.

The chain uses TRBV5-4 and TRBJ2-1; no definite D call. Trimming pared 4 bases from V and 2 bases from J, leaving 16 bases between. Germline V gene data show CDR1 as SGHNT and CDR2 as YYREEE (reference sequence). The CDR3 is 16 amino acids. The CDR3 loop reads CASSPPYASPYNEQFF. The CDR3 DNA reads as TGTGCCAGCAGCCCGCCTTATGCTAGTCCCTACAATGAGCAGTTCTTC.

The table lists this clone with a count of one. V gene TRBV7-9 combines with J gene TRBJ1-1; TRBD1 aligns across 8 bases. From germline, CDR1 is SEHNR and CDR2 FQNEAQ (reference sequence). This CDR3 contains 15 residues. V lost 2 bases to trimming and J lost 5 bases; unmatched junction nucleotides: 7. CDR3 nucleotides: TGTGCCAGCAGCTTACCGACAGGGGAGCGGACTGAAGCTTTCTTT. It encodes CASSLPTGERTEAFF.

The chain uses TRBV11-3 and TRBJ2-3; D is unclear. Looked up from germline, CDR1 is SGHNT and CDR2 is YENEEA. The CDR3 sequence is 14 residues long. Trimming stripped 1 base from V and 0 bases from J, with 5 bases between. The CDR3 DNA is TGTGCCAGCAGCTTAGCGCAGAGCACAGATACGCAGTATTTT. It translates to CASSLAQSTDTQYF.

The chain recombines TRBV5-3 with TRBJ1-5; perhaps TRBD1 as D (6 bases). TRBV5-3 is an open reading frame whose function is uncertain. V gave up 5 bases and J gave up 0 bases, with 24 bases separating them. This CDR3 has 19 residues. DNA for the CDR3: TGTGCCAGAAGTCCCTATCGTCACAGGGCCCCCATTAGCAATCAGCCCCAGCATTTT. This translates into CARSPYRHRAPISNQPQHF.

This sequence joins TRBV7-9 and TRBJ2-2; possible D gene TRBD2, 6 bases. V lost 2 bases and J 3 bases, leaving 13 bases between the germline ends. Germline V gene sequence: CDR1 SEHNR, CDR2 FQNEAQ (reference sequence). The CDR3 is made up of 16 amino acids. CDR3 residues: CASSLQRGVYTGELFF. CDR3 in DNA: TGTGCCAGCAGCTTACAACGCGGGGTATACACCGGGGAGCTGTTTTTT.

J is TRBJ1-3 and V is TRBV4-1, with D possibly being TRBD1 (5 bases). Germline-derived CDR1 and CDR2 are MGHRA and YSYEKL. V was clipped by 3 bases and J by 0 bases, with 12 bases between them. The CDR3 spans 16 residues. CDR3 sequence: CASSHLRVISGNTIYF. The DNA for the CDR3 is TGCGCCAGCAGCCATCTCAGGGTAATCTCTGGAAACACCATATATTTT.

V is TRBV4-1 and J is TRBJ2-7, with TRBD2 matching 7 bases. Germline assignment: CDR1 MGHRA and CDR2 YSYEKL. V shed 3 bases and J 3 bases; nucleotides not matched to a gene: 8. The CDR3 runs 15 residues. CDR3 bases: TGCGCCAGCAGCCACCGAACAAAGCGGGGCTACGAGCAGTACGTC. Protein sequence: CASSHRTKRGYEQYV.

The chain is built from TRBV6-4 and TRBJ2-3, with TRBD2 matching 12 bases. This CDR3 has 15 amino acids. Trimming took 6 bases from V and 5 from J; bases not matched to a gene: 6. CDR1 is MRHNA and CDR2 is SNTAGT in the germline V gene. CDR3 sequence: CASSLTSGGGDTQYF. CDR3 DNA: TGTGCCAGCAGCTTGACTAGCGGGGGCGGAGATACGCAGTATTTT.

In its sample, this clone was seen once. This CDR3 reads CASSHLGGGATEAFF. The CDR3 DNA is TGCGCCAGCAGCCACCTAGGGGGAGGGGCGACTGAAGCTTTCTTT. J is TRBJ1-1 and V is TRBV4-1, with D perhaps matching TRBD1 (6 bases). V lost 3 bases, J lost 5 bases, and 16 bases lay in between. The CDR3 is made up of 15 amino acids. The germline gives CDR1 MGHRA, CDR2 YSYEKL.

This clone has more than one count but fewer than ten. The genes are TRBV5-8 and TRBJ1-4; D is unclear. This CDR3 is built from 13 residues. CDR1 SGHTS and CDR2 YDEGEE come from the germline V gene. Trimming left V 0 bases short and J 5 bases short, with 5 bases between. In DNA, the CDR3 is TGTGCCAGCAGCTTGGGGCCGAATGAAAAACTGTTTTTT. Its protein is CASSLGPNEKLFF.

The rearrangement links TRBV6-4 to TRBJ2-1; possible D gene TRBD1, 5 bases. Germline V gene lookup returns CDR1 MRHNA and CDR2 SNTAGT. V gave up 5 bases and J gave up 4 bases, with 15 bases separating them. The CDR3 contains 15 residues. This CDR3 is CASSIQKGSYNEQFF. DNA of the CDR3: TGTGCCAGCAGTATACAAAAGGGGTCTTACAATGAGCAGTTCTTC.

The gene calls are TRBV30 and TRBJ1-2; no definite D call. The V gene lost 4 bases and the J gene lost 4 bases, with 19 bases spanning the gap. The CDR3 length is 15 residues. Per the germline V gene, CDR1 is GTSNPN and CDR2 is SVGIG (reference sequence). The CDR3 loop is CAWTRMGGSGYGYTF. Written as DNA, the CDR3 is TGTGCCTGGACCCGTATGGGAGGGAGCGGCTATGGCTACACCTTC. The full variable domain, completed using reference TRBV30 and TRBJ1-2, is SQTIHQWPATLVQPVGSPLSLECTVEGTSNPNLYWYRQAAGRGLQLLFYSVGIGQISSEVPQNLSASRPQDRQFILSSKKLLLSDSGFYLCAWTRMGGSGYGYTFGSGTRLTVV.

The chain has TRBV9 and TRBJ2-3, with 14 bases fitting TRBD2. The CDR3 runs 19 residues. After removal of 4 bases from V and 3 bases from J, the junction contained 13 bases not matched to a gene. The germline V gene has CDR1 SGDLS and CDR2 YYNGEE. CDR3 DNA sequence: TGTGCCAGCAGCACATCCGGACTAGCGGGGGGAACCGGGACAGATACGCAGTATTTT. It translates to CASSTSGLAGGTGTDTQYF.

This chain uses TRBV7-9 with TRBJ2-3, with 9 bases lining up with TRBD2. Trimming cost V 0 bases and J 3 bases; bases outside gene matches: 4. Germline V gene data show CDR1 as SEHNR and CDR2 as FQNEAQ (reference sequence). CDR3 length: 16 amino acids. The CDR3 region has the DNA TGTGCCAGCAGCTTAGCTAGCGGGGGTACTACAGATACGCAGTATTTT. Translated, it gives CASSLASGGTTDTQYF.

The V and J genes are TRBV27 and TRBJ1-1, with TRBD1 matching 8 bases. Germline trimming cut 5 bases from V and 3 bases from J; bases unmatched to any gene: 5. There are 14 residues in the CDR3. The germline V gene has CDR1 MNHEY and CDR2 SMNVEV (reference sequence). CDR3 coding DNA: TGTGCCAGCAGTACAAGGACAGGGTACACTGAAGCTTTCTTT. Translated: CASSTRTGYTEAFF.

This chain joins TRBV4-1 and TRBJ1-4; perhaps TRBD1 as D (6 bases). The CDR3 consists of 16 residues. Germline assignment: CDR1 MGHRA and CDR2 YSYEKL. Trimming took off 1 base at V and 1 base at J, with 10 bases between the two ends. The CDR3 DNA is TGCGCCAGCAGCCAAGCCGAGGACAGAACTAATGAAAAACTGTTTTTT. As protein: CASSQAEDRTNEKLFF.

The chain couples TRBV27 to TRBJ2-1, with D hard to call. This CDR3 region has 14 residues. Germline V lookup: CDR1 MNHEY, CDR2 SMNVEV (reference sequence). Trimming removed 3 bases from V and 7 bases from J, with 13 bases in between. CDR3 nucleotides: TGTGCCAGCAGTTTCCAGGCTCGTGGGAATGAGCAGTTCTTC. It is translated as CASSFQARGNEQFF.

This clone was seen only once. The V gene is TRBV7-9, the J gene TRBJ1-1; 7 bases are a match to TRBD1. Looked up from germline, CDR1 is SEHNR and CDR2 is FQNEAQ (reference sequence). This CDR3 comprises 14 residues. V shed 5 bases and J 5 bases; nucleotides not matched to a gene: 8. The CDR3 DNA reads TGTGCCAGCAGCAACCTACAGGGGAGGACTGAAGCTTTCTTT. Amino acid sequence: CASSNLQGRTEAFF. Together with reference TRBV7-9 and TRBJ1-1, the CDR3 gives the full variable domain: DTGVSQNPRHKITKRGQNVTFRCDPISEHNRLYWYRQTLGQGPEFLTYFQNEAQLEKSRLLSDRFSAERPKGSFSTLEIQRTEQGDSAMYLCASSNLQGRTEAFFGQGTRLTVV.

A single count supports this clone. The gene calls are TRBV29-1 and TRBJ2-7; 7 bases fit TRBD2. The V segment lost 4 bases and the J segment 2 bases; nucleotides outside the gene matches: 8. This CDR3 region has 14 residues. CDR1 is SQVTM, CDR2 ANQGSEA, per germline. CDR3 residues: CSVGSSGGAYEQYV. The CDR3, as DNA: TGCAGCGTTGGTTCTAGCGGCGGAGCCTACGAGCAGTACGTC.

V gene TRBV2 combines with J gene TRBJ2-1; 14 positions agree with TRBD2. The CDR3 totals 21 residues. From germline, CDR1 is SNHLY and CDR2 FYNNEI. With 1 base clipped from V and 0 bases from J, the junction kept 11 bases outside the gene matches. Here the CDR3 reads CASSEGGMGLAGASSYNEQFF. CDR3 in DNA: TGTGCCAGCAGTGAAGGGGGGATGGGACTAGCGGGGGCCAGCTCCTACAATGAGCAGTTCTTC.

This sequence joins TRBV9 and TRBJ2-6, with D hard to call. V gave up 3 bases and J gave up 4 bases, with 8 bases separating them. Germline values: CDR1 SGDLS, CDR2 YYNGEE. This CDR3 region has 14 residues. The CDR3 DNA is TGTGCCAGCAGCGATTACGGGGGGGCCAACGTCCTGACTTTC. Translation gives CASSDYGGANVLTF.

This chain joins TRBV5-1 and TRBJ2-5; TRBD2 matches at 14 bases. CDR3 length: 17 residues. The trim removed 0 bases at V and 0 bases at J, leaving 1 base unmatched. Germline V gives CDR1 SGHRS, CDR2 YFSETQ. Here the CDR3 reads CASSLGLAGGNQETQYF. As DNA, the CDR3 is TGCGCCAGCAGCTTGGGACTAGCGGGGGGGAACCAAGAGACCCAGTACTTC.